These T cell receptor beta chains were read from a single sample in a study of blood T cell repertoires in COVID-19. Measured with immunoSEQ multiplex PCR; TCRdb has only the in-frame clones, and not every one. The profile shows 30,000 to 40,000 clones, around four fifths of them singletons. What was sequenced was peripheral blood. Receptors originate from a man over 45 with active COVID-19. Both conserved end residues are part of each CDR3. Fields, in order: V gene, clone size, J gene, D gene, CDR3 protein, CDR3 DNA. A D gene is named only where the DNA matches it firmly. The size of a clone is reported for some rows only, either as once, few or many, or as a class for expanded clones.

v_call: TRBV2; clone_size: once; j_call: TRBJ2-1; d_call: NA; cdr3_aa: CASIAGPYNEQFF; cdr3_nt: TGTGCCAGCATTGCGGGGCCATACAATGAGCAGTTCTTC
v_call: TRBV27; clone_size: NA; j_call: TRBJ1-1; d_call: NA; cdr3_aa: CASTPHRRPTEAFF; cdr3_nt: TGTGCCAGCACTCCCCACAGGCGGCCCACTGAAGCTTTCTTT
v_call: TRBV12-3/TRBV12-4; clone_size: once; j_call: TRBJ1-2; d_call: NA; cdr3_aa: CASTGTEFRGYTF; cdr3_nt: TGTGCCAGCACCGGAACAGAGTTTCGTGGCTACACCTTC
v_call: TRBV3-1/TRBV3-2; clone_size: NA; j_call: TRBJ1-2; d_call: NA; cdr3_aa: CASSQDYTVEDRANYGYTF; cdr3_nt: TGTGCCAGCAGCCAAGATTATACCGTTGAAGATCGGGCTAACTATGGCTACACCTTC
v_call: TRBV2; clone_size: NA; j_call: TRBJ1-2; d_call: NA; cdr3_aa: CASSETAAGAKLMIYGYTF; cdr3_nt: TGTGCCAGCAGTGAAACCGCAGCAGGGGCCAAACTGATGATCTATGGCTACACCTTC
v_call: TRBV4-1; clone_size: NA; j_call: TRBJ1-2; d_call: NA; cdr3_aa: CASSQDPGIYGYTF; cdr3_nt: TGCGCCAGCAGCCAAGACCCAGGGATCTATGGCTACACCTTC
v_call: TRBV10-2; clone_size: NA; j_call: TRBJ1-1; d_call: NA; cdr3_aa: CASSGGRGNTEAFF; cdr3_nt: TGCGCCAGCAGTGGGGGCAGGGGAAACACTGAAGCTTTCTTT
v_call: TRBV18; clone_size: once; j_call: TRBJ1-5; d_call: NA; cdr3_aa: CASAQGRNQPQHF; cdr3_nt: TGTGCCAGCGCCCAGGGCCGTAACCAGCCCCAGCATTTT
v_call: TRBV2; clone_size: NA; j_call: TRBJ2-2; d_call: NA; cdr3_aa: CASGLYSNTGELFF; cdr3_nt: TGTGCCAGCGGGCTGTACTCGAACACCGGGGAGCTGTTTTTT
v_call: TRBV3-1/TRBV3-2; clone_size: NA; j_call: TRBJ1-5; d_call: NA; cdr3_aa: CASSPSRVESDRSNQPQHF; cdr3_nt: TGTGCCAGCAGCCCCTCACGGGTCGAGTCTGATAGGAGCAATCAGCCCCAGCATTTT
v_call: TRBV2; clone_size: NA; j_call: TRBJ2-3; d_call: TRBD2; cdr3_aa: CASSGPAGGPDTQYF; cdr3_nt: TGTGCCAGCAGTGGGCCAGCGGGGGGCCCAGATACGCAGTATTTT
v_call: TRBV7-9; clone_size: NA; j_call: TRBJ1-1; d_call: TRBD1; cdr3_aa: CASSFPGQLGNTEAFF; cdr3_nt: TGTGCCAGCAGCTTCCCGGGACAGCTCGGGAACACTGAAGCTTTCTTT
v_call: TRBV4-2; clone_size: NA; j_call: TRBJ2-1; d_call: NA; cdr3_aa: CASSQVGRVNEQFF; cdr3_nt: TGTGCCAGCAGCCAAGTGGGCAGGGTCAATGAGCAGTTCTTC
v_call: TRBV5-4; clone_size: once; j_call: TRBJ2-5; d_call: NA; cdr3_aa: CASSPSGPQKTQYF; cdr3_nt: TGTGCCAGCAGCCCCAGCGGGCCCCAGAAGACCCAGTACTTC
v_call: TRBV2; clone_size: NA; j_call: TRBJ1-6; d_call: TRBD1; cdr3_aa: CASRTGGEGSPLHF; cdr3_nt: TGTGCCAGCAGAACAGGGGGCGAGGGTTCACCCCTCCACTTT
v_call: TRBV12-5; clone_size: once; j_call: TRBJ2-5; d_call: TRBD2; cdr3_aa: CASGPGLDFSETQYF; cdr3_nt: TGTGCTAGTGGTCCTGGACTAGATTTTTCGGAGACCCAGTACTTC
v_call: TRBV5-1; clone_size: once; j_call: TRBJ2-7; d_call: TRBD1; cdr3_aa: CASSSGGISAYEQYF; cdr3_nt: TGCGCCAGCAGCTCAGGGGGCATCTCCGCCTACGAGCAGTACTTC
v_call: TRBV6-2/TRBV6-3; clone_size: few; j_call: TRBJ1-3; d_call: TRBD1; cdr3_aa: CASSYSGQDSLSGNTIYF; cdr3_nt: TGTGCCAGCAGTTACTCGGGACAGGACTCCCTCTCTGGAAACACCATATATTTT
v_call: TRBV6-4; clone_size: NA; j_call: TRBJ1-5; d_call: NA; cdr3_aa: CASSRRRSVNQPQHF; cdr3_nt: TGTGCCAGCAGTCGACGCAGGTCCGTCAATCAGCCCCAGCATTTT
v_call: TRBV5-1; clone_size: NA; j_call: TRBJ2-2; d_call: NA; cdr3_aa: CASSLLGASNTGELFF; cdr3_nt: TGCGCCAGCAGCTTGCTTGGAGCCTCGAACACCGGGGAGCTGTTTTTT
v_call: TRBV6-2/TRBV6-3; clone_size: NA; j_call: TRBJ1-2; d_call: TRBD1; cdr3_aa: CASSYLYPGQGLDYGYTF; cdr3_nt: TGTGCCAGCAGTTACCTGTATCCGGGACAGGGATTGGACTATGGCTACACCTTC
v_call: TRBV6-6; clone_size: NA; j_call: TRBJ1-2; d_call: TRBD1; cdr3_aa: CASSSTGGGYGYTF; cdr3_nt: TGTGCCAGCAGTTCGACAGGGGGCGGCTATGGCTACACCTTC
v_call: TRBV4-1; clone_size: NA; j_call: TRBJ1-5; d_call: TRBD1; cdr3_aa: CASSPLGQDQTNQPQHF; cdr3_nt: TGCGCCAGCAGCCCGTTGGGACAGGACCAGACCAATCAGCCCCAGCATTTT
v_call: TRBV2; clone_size: NA; j_call: TRBJ1-3; d_call: NA; cdr3_aa: CAREGGVLSGNTIYF; cdr3_nt: TGTGCGAGGGAGGGGGGAGTCCTCTCTGGAAACACCATATATTTT
v_call: TRBV3-1/TRBV3-2; clone_size: NA; j_call: TRBJ2-7; d_call: TRBD1; cdr3_aa: CASSQEPWDRGSYEQYF; cdr3_nt: TGTGCCAGCAGCCAAGAACCTTGGGACAGGGGTTCCTACGAGCAGTACTTC
v_call: TRBV7-2; clone_size: NA; j_call: TRBJ1-5; d_call: NA; cdr3_aa: CASSRIGGGGQPQHF; cdr3_nt: TGTGCCAGCAGCCGGATCGGGGGGGGTGGGCAGCCCCAGCATTTT
v_call: TRBV7-6; clone_size: NA; j_call: TRBJ2-5; d_call: NA; cdr3_aa: CASSLGGGDGETQYF; cdr3_nt: TGTGCCAGCAGCTTAGGGGGCGGAGACGGAGAGACCCAGTACTTC
v_call: TRBV7-9; clone_size: NA; j_call: TRBJ2-2; d_call: TRBD1; cdr3_aa: CASSKRQGGYTGELFF; cdr3_nt: TGTGCCAGCAGCAAAAGACAGGGGGGGTACACCGGGGAGCTGTTTTTT
v_call: TRBV7-8; clone_size: NA; j_call: TRBJ2-3; d_call: TRBD1; cdr3_aa: CASSFRGQIFTDTQYF; cdr3_nt: TGTGCCAGCAGCTTCCGGGGACAGATATTCACAGATACGCAGTATTTT
v_call: TRBV19; clone_size: few; j_call: TRBJ1-2; d_call: TRBD1; cdr3_aa: CASRRQGIYGYTF; cdr3_nt: TGTGCCAGTAGGCGACAGGGAATCTATGGCTACACCTTC
v_call: TRBV7-9; clone_size: NA; j_call: TRBJ2-5; d_call: TRBD2; cdr3_aa: CASSSLAGGPGETQYF; cdr3_nt: TGTGCCAGCAGCTCACTAGCGGGGGGGCCCGGGGAGACCCAGTACTTC
v_call: TRBV7-9; clone_size: few; j_call: TRBJ2-7; d_call: TRBD1; cdr3_aa: CASSRGQGLSYEQYF; cdr3_nt: TGTGCCAGCAGCCGGGGACAGGGGCTCTCCTACGAGCAGTACTTC
v_call: TRBV28; clone_size: NA; j_call: TRBJ2-6; d_call: NA; cdr3_aa: CASRPRGSGANVLTF; cdr3_nt: TGTGCCAGCAGGCCTCGGGGCTCTGGGGCCAACGTCCTGACTTTC
v_call: TRBV7-8; clone_size: NA; j_call: TRBJ2-7; d_call: NA; cdr3_aa: CASSLAQAYYEQYF; cdr3_nt: TGTGCCAGCAGCTTAGCACAGGCCTACTACGAGCAGTACTTC
v_call: TRBV18; clone_size: NA; j_call: TRBJ2-5; d_call: TRBD2; cdr3_aa: CASSPSTLASGGGETQYF; cdr3_nt: TGTGCCAGCTCACCGTCTACCCTCGCTAGCGGGGGAGGGGAGACCCAGTACTTC
v_call: TRBV15; clone_size: few; j_call: TRBJ1-2; d_call: TRBD1; cdr3_aa: CATSRDPLGQGDGYTF; cdr3_nt: TGTGCCACCAGCAGAGATCCCCTGGGACAGGGTGACGGCTACACCTTC
v_call: TRBV6-2/TRBV6-3; clone_size: NA; j_call: TRBJ1-1; d_call: TRBD1; cdr3_aa: CASSYDRGRNRGAFF; cdr3_nt: TGTGCCAGCAGTTACGACAGGGGGCGCAACCGGGGAGCTTTCTTT
v_call: TRBV5-4; clone_size: NA; j_call: TRBJ2-3; d_call: NA; cdr3_aa: CASTIGGVSTDTQYF; cdr3_nt: TGTGCCAGCACCATCGGGGGAGTGAGCACAGATACGCAGTATTTT
v_call: TRBV27; clone_size: NA; j_call: TRBJ2-7; d_call: NA; cdr3_aa: CASSFLDSPYEQYF; cdr3_nt: TGTGCCAGCAGTTTTTTGGACAGTCCCTACGAGCAGTACTTC
v_call: TRBV5-1; clone_size: NA; j_call: TRBJ1-4; d_call: NA; cdr3_aa: CASSLDLQGSGGKLFF; cdr3_nt: TGCGCCAGCAGCTTGGATCTACAGGGAAGCGGTGGAAAACTGTTTTTT
v_call: TRBV24-1; clone_size: NA; j_call: TRBJ2-1; d_call: NA; cdr3_aa: CATSDFASRSYNEQFF; cdr3_nt: TGTGCCACCAGTGATTTCGCGAGCCGGTCCTACAATGAGCAGTTCTTC
v_call: TRBV28; clone_size: NA; j_call: TRBJ2-4; d_call: TRBD2; cdr3_aa: CASSLSSGGALGHVQYF; cdr3_nt: TGTGCCAGCAGTTTATCTAGCGGGGGGGCCTTGGGGCACGTTCAGTACTTC
v_call: TRBV19; clone_size: NA; j_call: TRBJ1-1; d_call: TRBD1; cdr3_aa: CASRWTGEGTEAFF; cdr3_nt: TGTGCCAGCCGATGGACAGGGGAGGGCACTGAAGCTTTCTTT
v_call: TRBV5-1; clone_size: NA; j_call: TRBJ2-7; d_call: TRBD2; cdr3_aa: CASSSSGGNSYEQYF; cdr3_nt: TGCGCCAGCAGCTCTAGCGGGGGAAACTCCTACGAGCAGTACTTC
v_call: TRBV29-1; clone_size: NA; j_call: TRBJ1-1; d_call: TRBD1; cdr3_aa: CSAAGQPNTEAFF; cdr3_nt: TGCAGCGCCGCGGGACAGCCGAACACTGAAGCTTTCTTT
v_call: TRBV2; clone_size: once; j_call: TRBJ2-7; d_call: NA; cdr3_aa: CASSEAFVNEQYF; cdr3_nt: TGTGCCAGCAGTGAAGCTTTCGTAAACGAGCAGTACTTC
v_call: TRBV11-2; clone_size: NA; j_call: TRBJ2-7; d_call: NA; cdr3_aa: CASRENEQYF; cdr3_nt: TGTGCGTCGCGGGAAAACGAGCAGTACTTC
v_call: TRBV11-3; clone_size: NA; j_call: TRBJ1-2; d_call: NA; cdr3_aa: CASSPKRGDDYGYTF; cdr3_nt: TGTGCCAGCAGCCCAAAACGGGGAGACGACTATGGCTACACCTTC
v_call: TRBV9; clone_size: NA; j_call: TRBJ2-5; d_call: NA; cdr3_aa: CASSVGQGETQYF; cdr3_nt: TGTGCCAGCAGCGTAGGCCAGGGAGAGACCCAGTACTTC
v_call: TRBV9; clone_size: NA; j_call: TRBJ2-3; d_call: TRBD1; cdr3_aa: CASSVGGRDRGPLGTDTQYF; cdr3_nt: TGTGCCAGCAGCGTAGGTGGTCGGGACAGGGGACCACTCGGCACAGATACGCAGTATTTT
v_call: TRBV10-1; clone_size: NA; j_call: TRBJ2-7; d_call: TRBD2; cdr3_aa: CASSAPGLQDREQYF; cdr3_nt: TGCGCCAGCAGTGCACCGGGACTACAGGATCGGGAGCAGTACTTC
v_call: TRBV6-5; clone_size: NA; j_call: TRBJ2-1; d_call: TRBD2; cdr3_aa: CASSSAGSSYNEQFF; cdr3_nt: TGTGCCAGCAGTTCAGCGGGGAGCTCCTACAATGAGCAGTTCTTC
v_call: TRBV7-9; clone_size: NA; j_call: TRBJ2-7; d_call: NA; cdr3_aa: CASSRGYEQYF; cdr3_nt: TGTGCCAGCAGCCGGGGCTACGAGCAGTACTTC
v_call: TRBV2; clone_size: once; j_call: TRBJ1-5; d_call: TRBD1; cdr3_aa: CASQQGISNQPQHF; cdr3_nt: TGTGCCAGCCAACAGGGGATAAGCAATCAGCCCCAGCATTTT